This T cell receptor beta chain was sequenced for a study of shared clonotypes between healthy human individuals. Some clones are missing from TCRdb's copy, which holds only in-frame ones; the method was immunoSEQ multiplex PCR. The table has about 1 million clones, about three quarters seen once; the top ten hold 1.4%. The sequencing input was memory CD4+ T cells sorted from blood. The subset was: CD45RA-negative fraction. The source of this sequence is a man between 18 and 35 years old in good health.

The CDR3 DNA follows: TGTGCCTGGAACAGGGATTTAGTTGAAGCTTTCTTT. Its protein product is CAWNRDLVEAFF. The chain recombines TRBV30 with TRBJ1-1; D might be TRBD1 (6 bases). This CDR3 region has 12 residues. V shed 4 bases and J shed 7 bases, with 13 bases lying between them. Germline assignment: CDR1 GTSNPN and CDR2 SVGIG (reference sequence).